The present entry profiles one T cell receptor beta chain with its context. Its target is unknown. The sample is drawn from a study of T cell repertoires in cytomegalovirus infection. Germline V gene lookup returns CDR1 MDHEN and CDR2 SYDVKM. V was clipped by 8 bases and J by 0 bases; unmatched bases: 10. This CDR3 is built from 17 residues. TCRdb reprocessed the reads via MiXCR and lists one record per CDR3 protein. The sample contains about 110,000 distinct CDR3 sequences, roughly 41% of which appear only once. The chain links TRBV28 to TRBJ1-3, with TRBD1 identical over 10 bases. This clonotype originated in a human donor in good health (CMV status not recorded). Some clones in this sample may be carry-over from other donors' samples. The sample in question was CD8+ T cells from cultured PBMCs, obtained from culture after CMV antigen stimulation. The CDR3 nucleotides are TGTGCCAGCCTTACTCGGGACAGGGGACCCTCTGGAAACACCATATATTTT. Its translation is CASLTRDRGPSGNTIYF.